This T cell receptor beta chain appears in the sequencing data of a study of blood T cell repertoires in COVID-19. About the research overall: The study drew acute and convalescent COVID-19 samples from the United States, Italy and Spain.

This clone appeared a few times. Authors' processing steps: Estimation of nucleated cell counts was performed using reference gene primer amplification. Repertoires were generated with immunoSEQ multiplex PCR, while TCRdb's copy carries only in-frame clones and drops some. From that table come the V and J calls and clone size; the DNA was used to work out D and trimming. The profile shows fewer than 350,000 clones, about 87% of them singletons. A Seattle source enrolled patients during active infection and followed them longitudinally. CDR1 is SQVTM, CDR2 ANQGSEA, per germline. The ends were cut back, 4 bases at V and 4 bases at J, with 16 bases in the middle. The CDR3 totals 15 residues.

Input material: peripheral blood. This TCR derives from a man in his thirties or forties with COVID-19, enrolled during active disease. The V gene is TRBV29-1, the J gene TRBJ2-2; D might be TRBD1 (5 bases). In DNA, the CDR3 is TGCAGCGTTGTTGGGCAGGGTGTGGGCACCGGGGAGCTGTTTTTT. It codes for CSVVGQGVGTGELFF.